The 31 T cell receptor beta chains presented below share a single source sample, sequenced in a study of T-cell memory formation after mild COVID-19. In TCRdb, the 5' RACE reads were re-called with MiXCR into one record per CDR3 protein. The repertoire holds about 350,000 distinct CDR3 sequences, with approximately 14% as singletons. Material: PBMCs or a T cell subset sorted from them (not recorded which). Receptors were obtained from a man aged 18 to 35 who had mild COVID-19 (a few samples of this study predate the infection). Cell type and time point are not known.

In its sample, this clonotype was seen many times. V and J are TRBV3-1 and TRBJ1-1, with TRBD1 as a possible D gene (5 bases). CDR1 is LGHDT, CDR2 YNNKEL, per germline (reference sequence). V gave up 6 bases and J gave up 2 bases, with 7 bases separating them. CDR3 size: 12 residues. The chain's CDR3 is CASSQGNTEAFF. In DNA form, the CDR3 reads TGTGCCAGCAGTCAGGGTAACACTGAAGCTTTCTTT.

The rearrangement uses TRBV18 and TRBJ2-3, with D possibly TRBD2 on 6 matching bases. The CDR3 consists of 14 residues. Germline CDR1 reads KGHSH; CDR2 reads LQKENI. Trimming removed 6 bases at V and 8 bases at J, with 18 bases between. CDR3 residues: CASSPGLGGGTQYF. Here the CDR3 DNA reads TGTGCCAGCTCGCCGGGACTTGGCGGAGGTACGCAGTATTTT.

J is TRBJ2-5 and V is TRBV5-1, with 7 bases identical to TRBD1. CDR3 length equals 12 residues. The V gene end was trimmed by 6 bases and the J gene end by 4 bases; junction bases not matched to a gene: 3. Looked up from germline, CDR1 is SGHRS and CDR2 is YFSETQ. The CDR3 loop is CASNRDRETQYF. CDR3 DNA sequence: TGCGCCAGCAACCGGGACAGAGAGACCCAGTACTTC. The full variable domain, rest sourced from reference TRBV5-1 and TRBJ2-5, is KAGVTQTPRYLIKTRGQQVTLSCSPISGHRSVSWYQQTPGQGLQFLFEYFSETQRNKGNFPGRFSGRQFSNSRSEMNVSTLELGDSALYLCASNRDRETQYFGPGTRLLVL.

This clonotype has ten or more counts. This chain uses TRBV5-6 with TRBJ2-5, with TRBD2 as a possible D gene (6 bases). Trimming removed 4 bases from V and 4 bases from J, with 17 bases in between. Germline values: CDR1 SGHDT, CDR2 YYEEEE. The CDR3 totals 15 residues. CDR3 DNA sequence: TGTGCCAGCAGCCGAAGATCGTTGGGAGGAGAGACCCAGTACTTC. It is translated as CASSRRSLGGETQYF. Full variable domain (remainder filled in from reference TRBV5-6 and TRBJ2-5): DAGVTQSPTHLIKTRGQQVTLRCSPKSGHDTVSWYQQALGQGPQFIFQYYEEEERQRGNFPDRFSGHQFPNYSSELNVNALLLGDSALYLCASSRRSLGGETQYFGPGTRLLVL.

This clonotype was seen only a few times. The chain couples TRBV4-1 to TRBJ2-1; unclear D gene. Germline CDR1 is MGHRA and CDR2 is YSYEKL. The CDR3 is 12 amino acids. V shed 1 base and J shed 7 bases, with 5 bases lying between them. The CDR3 region has the DNA TGCGCCAGCAGCCAAGTTAGGAATGAGCAGTTCTTC. Protein: CASSQVRNEQFF.

This clonotype was recorded many times. The chain employs TRBV5-1 and TRBJ1-1; D is perhaps TRBD1 (6 bases). The V and J ends lost 4 bases and 12 bases respectively, with 16 bases between them. Germline CDR1 SGHRS, CDR2 YFSETQ. The CDR3 is 12 amino acids. Written as DNA, the CDR3 is TGCGCCAGCAGCGGGACACGGGCTGAGACTTTCTTT. It translates to CASSGTRAETFF.

This chain joins TRBV2 and TRBJ1-4, with a weak D call TRBD1 (5 bases). Trimming pared 6 bases from V and 6 bases from J, leaving 14 bases between. The germline V gene encodes CDR1 SNHLY and CDR2 FYNNEI. CDR3 length equals 14 residues. CDR3 sequence (DNA): TGTGCCAGCAGGAGGGCAGGGCTTTATGAAAAACTGTTTTTT. This encodes CASRRAGLYEKLFF.

The V call is TRBV7-9, the J call TRBJ1-1; no firm D call. CDR1 SEHNR and CDR2 FQNEAQ come from the germline V gene (reference sequence). The CDR3 runs 13 residues. V lost 5 bases and J lost 11, with 18 bases in between. CDR3 in DNA: TGTGCCAGCAGCCACGGACTCCCTAGGGAGGCTTTCTTT. Protein: CASSHGLPREAFF. Combining the CDR3 with reference TRBV7-9 and TRBJ1-1 gives the whole variable domain DTGVSQNPRHKITKRGQNVTFRCDPISEHNRLYWYRQTLGQGPEFLTYFQNEAQLEKSRLLSDRFSAERPKGSFSTLEIQRTEQGDSAMYLCASSHGLPREAFFGQGTRLTVV.

This clonotype has at least ten counts. The J gene is TRBJ2-3, the V gene TRBV5-6, with TRBD2 identical over 10 bases. The CDR3 consists of 15 residues. V lost 2 bases, J lost 6 bases, and 6 bases stayed unmatched. Germline loops: CDR1 SGHDT, CDR2 YYEEEE. The chain's CDR3 is CASSLPGLAQDTQYF. CDR3 DNA sequence: TGTGCCAGCAGCTTACCGGGACTAGCGCAGGATACGCAGTATTTT.

This clonotype has just a few counts. The chain recombines TRBV2 with TRBJ2-7; 7 bases align to TRBD1. The CDR3 has 10 amino acids. Germline values: CDR1 SNHLY, CDR2 FYNNEI. The CDR3: CVTGTHEQYV. In DNA, the CDR3 is TGTGTGACAGGGACCCACGAGCAGTACGTC.

Many counts were recorded for this clonotype. This chain connects TRBV4-3 to TRBJ2-2; the D is unclear. The CDR3 contains 13 residues. V lost 0 bases, J lost 7 bases, and 6 bases lay in between. Germline CDR1 LGHNA, CDR2 YSLEER. The CDR3 region has the DNA TGCGCCAGCAGCCAAGATGGGAACGGGGAGCTGTTTTTT. Protein sequence: CASSQDGNGELFF.

For the CDR3, the DNA is TGTGCCAGCAGCTTATCAAAGGCCCAAAAAGAGACCCAGTACTTC. Its protein product is CASSLSKAQKETQYF. This chain joins TRBV7-9 and TRBJ2-5, with D unclear. Germline V CDR1 and CDR2: SEHNR, FQNEAQ (reference sequence). This CDR3 region has 15 residues. Trimming removed 2 bases from V and 3 bases from J, with 13 bases in between. Full variable domain (missing parts from reference TRBV7-9 and TRBJ2-5): DTGVSQNPRHKITKRGQNVTFRCDPISEHNRLYWYRQTLGQGPEFLTYFQNEAQLEKSRLLSDRFSAERPKGSFSTLEIQRTEQGDSAMYLCASSLSKAQKETQYFGPGTRLLVL.

This clonotype showed up just a few times. V and J are TRBV29-1 and TRBJ1-1, with no clear D. This CDR3 is built from 10 residues. Between the trimmed V and J ends, which lost 5 bases and 2 bases, there was a span of 3 bases. Germline CDR1 SQVTM, CDR2 ANQGSEA. The CDR3 nucleotides are TGCAGCGTTTATAACACTGAAGCTTTCTTT. Encoded protein: CSVYNTEAFF.

This clonotype was seen repeatedly, ten times or more. The chain joins TRBV7-6 to TRBJ2-3; TRBD1 matches 8 bases. CDR3 length: 16 residues. The germline gives CDR1 SGHVS, CDR2 FNYEAQ. Losses at the gene ends were 6 bases for V and 3 bases for J; bases not matched to a gene: 11. The CDR3 nucleotides are TGTGCCAGCAGTTGGCCCGAGGACAGGGCAACAGATACGCAGTATTTT. Translation gives CASSWPEDRATDTQYF.

Only a few counts were recorded for this clonotype. The rearrangement uses TRBV5-1 and TRBJ1-6; 8 positions agree with TRBD1. This CDR3 has 15 residues. Germline V lookup: CDR1 SGHRS, CDR2 YFSETQ. After removal of 5 bases from V and 7 bases from J, the junction contained 8 bases not matched to a gene. The CDR3: CASSPQGAVNSPLHF. The CDR3 bases are TGCGCCAGCAGTCCTCAGGGGGCAGTGAATTCACCCCTCCACTTT.

This clonotype occurred a few times. The rearrangement links TRBV5-1 to TRBJ2-3; 7 bases fit TRBD1. Germline V gene lookup returns CDR1 SGHRS and CDR2 YFSETQ. J was trimmed by 3 bases and V by 4 bases; bases with no gene match: 8. This CDR3 has 15 residues. The CDR3 DNA reads TGCGCCAGCAGCGCCAACAGGGGCCTGACAGATACGCAGTATTTT. It yields the protein CASSANRGLTDTQYF. Complete variable domain (other parts from reference TRBV5-1 and TRBJ2-3): KAGVTQTPRYLIKTRGQQVTLSCSPISGHRSVSWYQQTPGQGLQFLFEYFSETQRNKGNFPGRFSGRQFSNSRSEMNVSTLELGDSALYLCASSANRGLTDTQYFGPGTRLTVL.

This clonotype came up a few times. The V and J genes are TRBV6-2 or TRBV6-3 and TRBJ2-3, with 9 bases lining up with TRBD1. The CDR3 length is 15 residues. V lost 5 bases to trimming and J lost 2 bases; unmatched junction nucleotides: 5. Germline V gene sequence: CDR1 MNHEY, CDR2 SVGEGT. The CDR3 spells CASSLGQGITDTQYF. DNA for the CDR3: TGTGCCAGCAGTCTTGGACAGGGGATCACAGATACGCAGTATTTT.

The chain couples TRBV6-2 or TRBV6-3 to TRBJ2-7; weak D call: TRBD1 (6 bases). The length of the CDR3 is 15 residues. Per the germline V gene, CDR1 is MNHEY and CDR2 is SVGEGT. The ends were cut back, 2 bases at V and 2 bases at J, with 13 bases in the middle. The CDR3 spells CASSYGNRVAYEQYV. As DNA, the CDR3 is TGTGCCAGCAGTTACGGTAACAGGGTTGCCTACGAGCAGTACGTC.

The chain carries TRBV20-1 and TRBJ2-5, with D possibly being TRBD2 (5 bases). Between the trimmed V and J ends, which lost 6 bases and 1 base, there was a span of 18 bases. The length of the CDR3 is 15 residues. Germline V gene lookup returns CDR1 DFQATT and CDR2 SNEGSKA (reference sequence). In DNA form, the CDR3 reads TGCAGTGCGCCCGGGGAAGGTCAAGTCCAAGAGACCCAGTACTTC. This encodes CSAPGEGQVQETQYF.

This clonotype turned up a few times. The CDR3 loop is CASSPFEGLGVGELFF. Written as DNA, the CDR3 is TGCGCCAGCAGCCCATTCGAGGGACTAGGGGTCGGGGAGCTGTTTTTT. V is TRBV5-1 and J is TRBJ2-2; 8 positions match TRBD2. This CDR3 spans 16 amino acids. Losses at the gene ends were 4 bases for V and 7 bases for J; bases not matched to a gene: 12. Germline V lookup: CDR1 SGHRS, CDR2 YFSETQ.

J is TRBJ2-5 and V is TRBV20-1, with 7 nucleotides matching TRBD2. This CDR3 comprises 15 residues. V trimming: 6 bases; J trimming: 2 bases; junction bases outside the gene matches: 12. CDR1 is DFQATT and CDR2 is SNEGSKA in the germline V gene (reference sequence). The CDR3 loop is CSAQGLWGGQETQYF. The CDR3, as DNA: TGCAGTGCGCAAGGCCTTTGGGGGGGACAAGAGACCCAGTACTTC.

The chain employs TRBV6-8 and TRBJ1-4, with a weak D call TRBD1 (5 bases). The CDR3 is 13 residues long. The V gene lost 8 bases and the J gene lost 4 bases, with 11 bases spanning the gap. Germline-derived CDR1 and CDR2 are MNHGY and SAAAGT. CDR3 sequence reads: CASLRGINEKLFF. For the CDR3, the DNA is TGTGCCAGCCTACGGGGGATTAATGAAAAACTGTTTTTT.

This clonotype was counted ten times or more. This chain connects TRBV4-2 to TRBJ1-1; D unclear. CDR3 length: 17 amino acids. Germline lookup yields CDR1 LGHNA and CDR2 YNFKEQ. Trimming removed 1 base at V and 3 bases at J, with 18 bases between. The CDR3 loop reads CASSQGSGWVRDTEAFF. CDR3 DNA: TGTGCCAGCAGCCAAGGGAGTGGATGGGTTAGAGACACTGAAGCTTTCTTT.

This clonotype was detected many times. This chain uses TRBV12-5 with TRBJ2-5; D is perhaps TRBD2 (5 bases). From germline, CDR1 is LGHNT and CDR2 FRNRAP. The CDR3 extends over 15 amino acids. V lost 5 bases to trimming and J lost 5 bases, with 18 bases between them. The chain's CDR3 is CASGPNSGGLETQYF. The CDR3 region has the DNA TGTGCTAGTGGTCCCAATTCCGGCGGGTTGGAGACCCAGTACTTC. Filled out from reference TRBV12-5 and TRBJ2-5, the complete variable domain reads DARVTQTPRHKVTEMGQEVTMRCQPILGHNTVFWYRQTMMQGLELLAYFRNRAPLDDSGMPKDRFSAEMPDATLATLKIQPSEPRDSAVYFCASGPNSGGLETQYFGPGTRLLVL.

The rearrangement links TRBV12-3 or TRBV12-4 to TRBJ1-1, with TRBD1 as a possible D gene (5 bases). The V gene lost 2 bases and the J gene lost 7 bases, with 5 bases spanning the gap. The CDR3 sequence is 11 residues long. The CDR3 loop is CASSLRGEAFF. In nucleotides, the CDR3 is TGTGCCAGCAGTTTAAGGGGTGAAGCTTTCTTT.

The rearrangement links TRBV2 to TRBJ1-4; TRBD1 matches 9 bases. Germline V gene sequence: CDR1 SNHLY, CDR2 FYNNEI. Trimming took 2 bases from V and 0 from J; bases not matched to a gene: 7. The CDR3 loop spans 18 amino acids. CDR3 sequence (DNA): TGTGCCAGCAGTGAAACGGGACAGGGACTTGCAACTAATGAAAAACTGTTTTTT. This translates into CASSETGQGLATNEKLFF. The variable domain in full, with the rest retrieved from reference TRBV2 and TRBJ1-4, is EPEVTQTPSHQVTQMGQEVILRCVPISNHLYFYWYRQILGQKVEFLVSFYNNEISEKSEIFDDQFSVERPDGSNFTLKIRSTKLEDSAMYFCASSETGQGLATNEKLFFGSGTQLSVL.

This clonotype was found many times. The V and J genes are TRBV12-3 or TRBV12-4 and TRBJ1-6, with 7 bases fitting TRBD1. After removal of 5 bases from V and 7 bases from J, the junction contained 5 bases not matched to a gene. This CDR3 is 14 amino acids long. The CDR3 protein is CASSGDSVNSPLHF. The CDR3 bases are TGTGCCAGCAGTGGGGACAGCGTCAATTCACCCCTCCACTTT.

Concerning this clonotype: One end of the junction fails to match germline, which may point to a read error. The V call is TRBV4-2, the J call TRBJ2-1; unclear D gene. CDR3 length equals 13 residues. CDR1 is LGHNA and CDR2 is YNFKEQ in the germline V gene. CDR3 protein: CASSQDAYNEQVF. The CDR3 nucleotides read TGTGCCAGCAGCCAAGATGCCTACAATGAGCAGGTCTTC.

The V and J genes are TRBV3-1 and TRBJ1-5; 11 positions agree with TRBD1. The CDR3 is 16 residues long. The germline V gene encodes CDR1 LGHDT and CDR2 YNNKEL (reference sequence). Losses at the gene ends were 4 bases for V and 3 bases for J; bases not matched to a gene: 5. The CDR3 nucleotides are TGTGCCAGCAGCCCCGGGACAGGGGGAAACAATCAGCCCCAGCATTTT. Amino acid sequence: CASSPGTGGNNQPQHF.

This clonotype was seen more than once but under ten times. The V call is TRBV12-3 or TRBV12-4, the J call TRBJ2-2; D is perhaps TRBD2 (6 bases). Between the trimmed V and J ends, which lost 6 bases and 2 bases, there was a span of 13 bases. CDR3 size: 15 residues. The chain's CDR3 is CASSSFGGNTGELFF. For the CDR3, the DNA is TGTGCCAGCAGCTCTTTCGGGGGTAACACCGGGGAGCTGTTTTTT.

DNA for the CDR3: TGTGCCAGCAGCTGGTCCGAGGATGAGCAGTTCTTC. Amino acid sequence: CASSWSEDEQFF. The chain joins TRBV11-2 to TRBJ2-1; the D is unclear. The V gene's germline CDR1 is SGHAT and CDR2 FQNNGV. V shed 4 bases and J shed 8 bases, with 9 bases lying between them. The CDR3 is made up of 12 amino acids.